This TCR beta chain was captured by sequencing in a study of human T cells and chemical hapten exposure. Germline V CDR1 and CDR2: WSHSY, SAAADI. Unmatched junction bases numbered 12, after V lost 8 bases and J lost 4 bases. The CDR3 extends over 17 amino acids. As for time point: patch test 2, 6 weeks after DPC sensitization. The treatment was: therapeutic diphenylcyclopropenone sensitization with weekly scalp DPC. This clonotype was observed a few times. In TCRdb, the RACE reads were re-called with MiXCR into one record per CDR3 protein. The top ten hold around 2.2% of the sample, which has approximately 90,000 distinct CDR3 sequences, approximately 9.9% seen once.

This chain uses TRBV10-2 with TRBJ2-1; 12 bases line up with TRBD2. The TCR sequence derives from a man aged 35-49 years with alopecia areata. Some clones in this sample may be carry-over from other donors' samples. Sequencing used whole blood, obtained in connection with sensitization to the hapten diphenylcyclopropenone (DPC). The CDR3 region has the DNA TGCGCCAGCCTCCAGAGGGGCGGGACTAGCGGGTACAATGAGCAGTTCTTC. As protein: CASLQRGGTSGYNEQFF.